What follows are 28 T cell receptor beta chains derived from one specimen sequenced in a study of Graves' ophthalmopathy and Graves' hyperthyroidism. The authors amplified TCR beta CDR3 regions, and they did so from RNA transcripts for repertoire sequencing. An opening RT-PCR round employed HTBI primers and preceded a second-round multiplex PCR. TCRdb redid the calling of the multiplex PCR reads with MiXCR, one entry per CDR3 protein. The profile shows about 400,000 distinct CDR3 sequences, about 17% of them singletons. The sample comprised peripheral blood. The receptors were gathered from a woman aged 18 to 35 with Graves' ophthalmopathy.

Ten or more counts support this clonotype. The J gene is TRBJ2-7, the V gene TRBV7-2, with TRBD2 matching over 7 bases. The CDR3 has 13 amino acids. Unmatched junction bases numbered 5, after V lost 0 bases and J lost 9 bases. The V gene's germline CDR1 is SGHTA and CDR2 FQGNSA. Here the CDR3 DNA reads TGTGCCAGCAGCTTAGCGCTGCCGGGGGGGCAGTACTTC. This gives the protein CASSLALPGGQYF.

The sample holds many counts of this clonotype. This chain uses TRBV9 with TRBJ1-1; tentatively, D is TRBD1 (6 bases). Germline V gene sequence: CDR1 SGDLS, CDR2 YYNGEE. The V end was cut by 0 bases, the J end by 5 bases, with 11 bases between. The CDR3 length is 14 residues. The CDR3 loop reads CASSVEGGRTEAFF. The CDR3 nucleotides read TGTGCCAGCAGCGTAGAGGGGGGAAGGACTGAAGCTTTCTTT.

This clonotype was counted many times. The chain recombines TRBV28 with TRBJ1-2; TRBD1 agrees at 11 bases. The length of the CDR3 is 16 residues. Germline CDR1 MDHEN, CDR2 SYDVKM. J lost 3 bases, V lost 6 bases, and 9 bases had no gene match. The CDR3 DNA reads as TGTGCCAGCAGGACTCCGGGACAGGGGGGATACTATGGCTACACCTTC. Translating it yields CASRTPGQGGYYGYTF.

Ten or more counts support this clonotype. The V call is TRBV3-1, the J call TRBJ2-4; tentative D call: TRBD1 (6 bases). The CDR3 runs to 13 residues. Trimming removed 5 bases at V and 8 bases at J, with 13 bases between. Germline CDR1 and CDR2: LGHDT and YNNKEL (reference sequence). The CDR3 DNA reads as TGTGCCAGCAGCTATGATGGGGGCCACATTCAGTACTTC. This codes for CASSYDGGHIQYF. Based on the CDR3 plus reference TRBV3-1 and TRBJ2-4, the full variable domain is DTAVSQTPKYLVTQMGNDKSIKCEQNLGHDTMYWYKQDSKKFLKIMFSYNNKELIINETVPNRFSPKSPDKAHLNLHINSLELGDSAVYFCASSYDGGHIQYFGAGTRLSVL.

This clonotype was detected many times. The chain joins TRBV6-5 to TRBJ1-1; D unclear. CDR3 length equals 14 residues. Deletions cut 6 bases from V and 0 bases from J, with 11 bases between. Looked up from germline, CDR1 is MNHEY and CDR2 is SVGAGI. The CDR3 coding sequence is TGTGCCAGCAGCTCGACTCCTTTGAACACTGAAGCTTTCTTT. It yields the protein CASSSTPLNTEAFF.

The V gene is TRBV11-2, the J gene TRBJ1-6; D not resolved. Germline lookup yields CDR1 SGHAT and CDR2 FQNNGV. V dropped 5 bases and J dropped 13 bases, with 15 bases sitting between them. CDR3 length: 13 residues. In nucleotides, the CDR3 is TGTGCCAGCAGCGTATCGGCGCTAATTCCCCTCCACTTT. Amino acid sequence: CASSVSALIPLHF.

The table lists this clonotype with many counts. The chain couples TRBV28 to TRBJ2-6, with D maybe TRBD2 (5 bases). Trimming took off 6 bases at V and 4 bases at J, with 16 bases between the two ends. CDR1 and CDR2 (germline): MDHEN, SYDVKM. The CDR3 is 16 amino acids. The CDR3, as DNA: TGTGCCAGCAGCGAAGGATCCCCGGGGGGGGCCAACGTCCTGACTTTC. The encoded protein is CASSEGSPGGANVLTF.

This clonotype was seen once. This sequence joins TRBV11-2 and TRBJ2-7; the D gene is possibly TRBD2 (6 bases). Trimming left V 0 bases short and J 2 bases short, with 11 bases between. Germline CDR1 reads SGHAT; CDR2 reads FQNNGV. The CDR3 length is 15 residues. The DNA of the CDR3 is TGTGCCAGCAGCTTAGAGGCTAGCGTAACCTACGAGCAGTACTTC. Translation: CASSLEASVTYEQYF. Full variable domain (missing parts from reference TRBV11-2 and TRBJ2-7): EAGVAQSPRYKIIEKRQSVAFWCNPISGHATLYWYQQILGQGPKLLIQFQNNGVVDDSQLPKDRFSAERLKGVDSTLKIQPAKLEDSAVYLCASSLEASVTYEQYFGPGTRLTVT.

This clonotype was seen ten or more times. V is TRBV24-1 and J is TRBJ2-2; D may be TRBD1 (5 bases). V dropped 9 bases and J dropped 6 bases, with 16 bases sitting between them. Germline V gene sequence: CDR1 KGHDR, CDR2 SFDVKD. The CDR3 spans 14 residues. CDR3 nucleotide sequence: TGTGCCACCTCAGTAGCAGGGAAGGCCGGGGAGCTGTTTTTT. Protein sequence: CATSVAGKAGELFF.

This clonotype was seen many times. The genes are TRBV7-2 and TRBJ2-5; maybe TRBD2 (5 bases). V was clipped by 5 bases and J by 5 bases, with 15 bases between them. From germline, CDR1 is SGHTA and CDR2 FQGNSA. The CDR3 covers 14 residues. For the CDR3, the DNA is TGTGCCAGCAGCCTGGCCGGGTGGAGGGAGACCCAGTACTTC. Translating it yields CASSLAGWRETQYF.

The DNA for the CDR3 is TGTGCCAGCAGCTTAAAGGCAGGGAACACTGAAGCTTTCTTT. It codes for CASSLKAGNTEAFF. V and J are TRBV7-3 and TRBJ1-1, with no clear D. Trimming left V 1 base short and J 1 base short, with 7 bases between. This CDR3 contains 14 residues. CDR1 is SGHTA and CDR2 is FQGTGA in the germline V gene.

The rearrangement joins TRBV12-3 or TRBV12-4 to TRBJ2-5, with 14 bases identical to TRBD2. The CDR3 spans 16 residues. The ends lost 6 bases at V and 2 bases at J; junction bases unmatched: 5. The CDR3 DNA sequence: TGTGCCAGCAGCGCTTGGACTAGCGGGGGGCAAGAGACCCAGTACTTC. This translates into CASSAWTSGGQETQYF.

This chain joins TRBV5-1 and TRBJ2-7; 13 nucleotides agree with TRBD2. CDR1 and CDR2 (germline): SGHRS, YFSETQ. The CDR3 length is 15 residues. After removal of 6 bases from V and 5 bases from J, the junction contained 8 bases not matched to a gene. CDR3 sequence: CASKLAGGPGNEQYF. The CDR3 bases are TGCGCCAGCAAACTAGCGGGAGGGCCGGGCAACGAGCAGTACTTC.

The sample holds many counts of this clonotype. DNA for the CDR3: TGTGCCAGCAAGGGACAGTTGAACACTGAAGCTTTCTTT. Protein sequence: CASKGQLNTEAFF. The rearrangement uses TRBV6-2 or TRBV6-3 and TRBJ1-1, with 7 bases fitting TRBD1. CDR1 and CDR2 (germline): MNHEY, SVGEGT. The CDR3 length is 13 residues. Losses at the gene ends were 7 bases for V and 0 bases for J; bases not matched to a gene: 2.

V usage is TRBV30 and J usage is TRBJ1-2, with a possible D match to TRBD1 (6 bases). Germline loops: CDR1 GTSNPN, CDR2 SVGIG (reference sequence). V shed 0 bases and J shed 2 bases, with 13 bases lying between them. The CDR3 spans 15 residues. In nucleotides, the CDR3 is TGTGCCTGGAGTGTAGGGGGTCCGAAGAACTATGGCTACACCTTC. Its translation is CAWSVGGPKNYGYTF.

This clonotype has at least ten counts. The V gene is TRBV19, the J gene TRBJ1-1, with D perhaps matching TRBD1 (5 bases). Trimming removed 1 base at V and 1 base at J, with 10 bases between. In germline, CDR1 is LNHDA, CDR2 SQIVND (reference sequence). The CDR3 extends over 15 amino acids. The DNA of the CDR3 is TGTGCCAGTAGTATAGGGGCCGGGACGAACACTGAAGCTTTCTTT. Translation: CASSIGAGTNTEAFF.

This clonotype occurred many times. The chain is built from TRBV6-2 or TRBV6-3 and TRBJ2-7; 7 bases agree with TRBD1. Germline V CDR1 and CDR2: MNHEY, SVGEGT. The CDR3 runs to 17 residues. With V trimmed by 7 bases and J by 3 bases, 18 bases remained unmatched. The DNA for the CDR3 is TGTGCCAGCACCTTCGATACCGGGACAGATAATCTCTACGAGCAGTACTTC. This sequence encodes CASTFDTGTDNLYEQYF.

At least ten counts were recorded for this clonotype. The J gene is TRBJ1-1, the V gene TRBV5-1, with 7 bases identical to TRBD1. CDR1 and CDR2 from the germline V gene are SGHRS and YFSETQ. The CDR3 is 16 amino acids. The V and J ends lost 2 bases and 1 base, in that order; junction bases with no gene match: 8. The CDR3 coding sequence is TGCGCCAGCAGCTTAGGGGGCCGCCAGGGGAACACTGAAGCTTTCTTT. Protein product: CASSLGGRQGNTEAFF.

Ten or more counts support this clonotype. The chain combines TRBV12-3 or TRBV12-4 with TRBJ2-7; 9 bases are shared with TRBD2. The CDR3 consists of 15 residues. Trimming took 6 bases from V and 5 from J; bases not matched to a gene: 11. CDR3: CASSTGAGGPHEQYF. In DNA, the CDR3 is TGTGCCAGCAGCACCGGCGCGGGAGGGCCTCACGAGCAGTACTTC.

The chain joins TRBV4-3 to TRBJ1-3; perhaps TRBD1 as D (5 bases). Germline CDR1 and CDR2: LGHNA and YSLEER. CDR3 length: 17 residues. Trimming took 0 bases from V and 3 from J, leaving 15 bases between them. Here the CDR3 reads CASSQDWGGDFGNTIYF. The CDR3 coding sequence is TGCGCCAGCAGCCAAGATTGGGGAGGGGACTTTGGAAACACCATATATTTT.

This clonotype has ten or more counts. The V gene is TRBV6-2 or TRBV6-3, the J gene TRBJ1-5, with D possibly TRBD1 on 5 matching bases. V was pared by 4 bases and J by 2 bases, with 12 bases between. This CDR3 has 15 residues. CDR1 MNHEY and CDR2 SVGEGT come from the germline V gene. CDR3 region: CASSSTGGGNQPQHF. The CDR3 DNA sequence: TGTGCCAGCAGTTCGACGGGGGGAGGCAATCAGCCCCAGCATTTT.

The chain joins TRBV4-3 to TRBJ2-2; 8 bases agree with TRBD1. Per the germline V gene, CDR1 is LGHNA and CDR2 is YSLEER. V shed 0 bases, J shed 4 bases, and the junction held 4 bases outside the gene matches. This CDR3 contains 16 residues. CDR3 residues: CASSQEAGGSTGELFF. Written as DNA, the CDR3 is TGCGCCAGCAGCCAAGAGGCAGGGGGCAGCACCGGGGAGCTGTTTTTT.

This clonotype was counted ten times or more. CDR3 sequence: CSARDMRTANNSPLHF. The DNA for the CDR3 is TGCAGTGCTAGAGATATGAGGACAGCCAATAATTCACCCCTCCACTTT. The gene calls are TRBV20-1 and TRBJ1-6, with D possibly being TRBD1 (6 bases). Trimming pared 0 bases from V and 5 bases from J, leaving 14 bases between. This CDR3 contains 16 residues. The germline V gene encodes CDR1 DFQATT and CDR2 SNEGSKA (reference sequence).

This chain joins TRBV6-1 and TRBJ2-7; 9 bases map to TRBD1. This CDR3 comprises 14 residues. V lost 2 bases, J lost 7 bases, and 6 bases stayed unmatched. Germline-derived CDR1 and CDR2 are MNHNS and SASEGT. CDR3 residues: CASSESDRGLEQYF. DNA for the CDR3: TGTGCCAGCAGTGAAAGTGACAGGGGGTTGGAGCAGTACTTC.

This clonotype was observed at least ten times. The chain carries TRBV5-1 and TRBJ1-1, with a weak D call TRBD1 (5 bases). Germline loops: CDR1 SGHRS, CDR2 YFSETQ. V was clipped by 6 bases and J by 2 bases, with 17 bases between them. This CDR3 comprises 15 residues. CDR3 region: CASTLGGGTNTEAFF. CDR3 nucleotides: TGCGCCAGCACCCTTGGGGGAGGGACTAACACTGAAGCTTTCTTT. The full variable domain, rest sourced from reference TRBV5-1 and TRBJ1-1, is KAGVTQTPRYLIKTRGQQVTLSCSPISGHRSVSWYQQTPGQGLQFLFEYFSETQRNKGNFPGRFSGRQFSNSRSEMNVSTLELGDSALYLCASTLGGGTNTEAFFGQGTRLTVV.

This clonotype was detected many times. The V gene is TRBV2, the J gene TRBJ2-7, with 7 bases matching TRBD2. Germline lookup yields CDR1 SNHLY and CDR2 FYNNEI. The CDR3 runs 14 residues. V shed 8 bases, J shed 7 bases, and the junction held 14 bases outside the gene matches. In DNA form, the CDR3 reads TGTGCCAGCTCCAAGGAGTCACTCGGGGGGGAGCAGTACTTC. This codes for CASSKESLGGEQYF.

The gene calls are TRBV6-1 and TRBJ2-1; D tentatively reads TRBD1 or TRBD2 (5 bases each). Between the trimmed V and J ends, which lost 1 base and 6 bases, there was a span of 13 bases. CDR1 is MNHNS and CDR2 is SASEGT in the germline V gene. This CDR3 region has 15 residues. In DNA, the CDR3 is TGTGCCAGCAGTGAAGGGATAGGGACGGTCAATGAGCAGTTCTTC. Amino acids: CASSEGIGTVNEQFF.

Ten or more counts support this clonotype. This chain links TRBV20-1 with TRBJ1-2; D might be TRBD1 (6 bases). CDR3 size: 13 residues. V was trimmed by 0 bases and J by 5 bases, leaving 10 bases between them. Germline loops: CDR1 DFQATT, CDR2 SNEGSKA (reference sequence). The CDR3 sequence: CSARDTGRYGYTF. Here the CDR3 DNA reads TGCAGTGCTAGAGACACAGGGCGATATGGCTACACCTTC.